This is a list of T cell receptor beta chains from one sample in a study of identifying expanded T cells in peripheral blood. TCRdb's copy holds only in-frame clones and misses some; the assay was immunoSEQ multiplex PCR. This table holds 95,000 to 100,000 clones, approximately 90% found once. Sample: blood. The receptors stem from a person between 18 and 69 years old in good health. CDR3s include the opening cysteine and the closing phenylalanine or tryptophan. D genes are given only for firm matches. Rows give clone size only sometimes, using once, few, many, or a class for an expanded clone.

v_gene	abundance	j_gene	d_gene	CDR3nt	CDR3aa
TRBV27	once	TRBJ2-7	-	TGTGCCAGCAGTTCAGGACGGGCAGAGCAGTACTTC	CASSSGRAEQYF
TRBV2	-	TRBJ1-3	-	TGTGCCAGCATTGGGAACTCTGGAAACACCATATATTTT	CASIGNSGNTIYF
TRBV19	-	TRBJ1-4	TRBD1	TGTGCCAGCGGACAGGGTGGAGGTGAAAAACTGTTTTTT	CASGQGGGEKLFF
TRBV6-1	-	TRBJ2-7	-	TGTGCCAGCAGTGAGAGGGGGACCTACGAGCAGTACTTC	CASSERGTYEQYF
TRBV18	-	TRBJ1-1	TRBD1	TGTGCCAGCTCACCACCTGGGCAGGGGGCGATCACTGAAGCTTTCTTT	CASSPPGQGAITEAFF
TRBV4-2	-	TRBJ1-5	TRBD1	TGTGCCAGCAGCCAAGAATTGGGACAGGGCGATAGCAATCAGCCCCAGCATTTT	CASSQELGQGDSNQPQHF
TRBV6-5	-	TRBJ2-7	-	TGTGCCAGCAGTTACTCGGGGTTCGACCACGAGCAGTACTTC	CASSYSGFDHEQYF
TRBV2	once	TRBJ2-3	TRBD1	TGTGCCAGAAATATTATGACAGGGGGGGCAGATACGCAGTATTTT	CARNIMTGGADTQYF
TRBV19	-	TRBJ2-7	TRBD1	TGTGCCAGTAGTTCGGGACAGGGGGCATACGAGCAGTACTTC	CASSSGQGAYEQYF
TRBV29-1	-	TRBJ1-3	-	TGCAGCGTAGCAGCCTCGGACTACACCATATATTTT	CSVAASDYTIYF
TRBV2	-	TRBJ1-1	-	TGTGCCAGCATAGAACAAGGGGGGGGACCTGAAGCTTTCTTT	CASIEQGGGPEAFF
TRBV4-3	-	TRBJ1-1	-	TGCGCCAGCAGCCAAGTAAAAGGGGCAGGCATGAACACTGAAGCTTTCTTT	CASSQVKGAGMNTEAFF
TRBV5-8	-	TRBJ2-2	-	TGTGCCAGCAGCGCGAACACCGGGGAGCTGTTTTTT	CASSANTGELFF
TRBV19	-	TRBJ1-5	TRBD1	TGTGCCAGTAGTAGTCGGACAGGGGGCCGAGCTCAGCCCCAGCATTTT	CASSSRTGGRAQPQHF
TRBV11-3	-	TRBJ1-1	-	TGTGCCAGCAGCTTAGGGGGTCCAGGGCCCCCTGAAGCTTTCTTT	CASSLGGPGPPEAFF